The clone carrying this T cell receptor (beta chain) was detected only a few times. Antigen unknown. V lost 5 bases and J lost 0, with 18 bases in between. The germline V gene encodes CDR1 SGHTA and CDR2 FQGNSA. This CDR3 region has 17 residues. These data are taken from a study of T-cell memory formation after mild COVID-19. Regarding the study as a whole: Some SARS-CoV-2-responding clones were already detected in memory before infection. Clones that contracted from day 15 to 85 had balanced CD4/CD8; later expanders were CD4+ biased.

The authors produced TCR alpha and TCR beta cDNA libraries with sample barcodes and UMIs by 5'RACE using constant-segment primers. TCRdb called the 5' RACE reads again in MiXCR, with one record for every CDR3 protein. Of around 320,000 distinct CDR3 sequences listed, roughly an eighth are singletons. The chain is built from TRBV7-2 and TRBJ2-3; D possibly corresponds to TRBD1 (5 bases). The sequenced sample consisted of PBMCs or a T cell subset sorted from them (not recorded which). This TCR derives from a man between 18 and 35 years old who had mild COVID-19 (a few samples of this study predate the infection). Cell type and time point are not known. The CDR3 bases are TGTGCCAGCAGCCAGAGTAAGGGGTCCAACAGCACAGATACGCAGTATTTT. This codes for CASSQSKGSNSTDTQYF.